One T cell receptor (beta chain) is described in this entry. This CDR3 is built from 17 residues. The germline V gene encodes CDR1 ENHRY and CDR2 SYGVKD. Losses at the gene ends were 2 bases for V and 0 bases for J; bases not matched to a gene: 3. The data belong to a study of blood T cell repertoires in COVID-19. The wider study: The United States, Italy and Spain were the sources of the acute and convalescent COVID-19 samples. PBMCs, B-cell-depleted T cells, or T cells provided the cDNA or gDNA that made up the material.

As processed by the authors: It was from reference gene primer amplification that nucleated cell counts were estimated. This table comes from immunoSEQ multiplex PCR, and its TCRdb copy is limited to in-frame clones, with some not included. Clone size and V and J calls were adopted from that table, with D and trimming inferred from the DNA. The sample includes about 170,000 clones, about 81% of them seen just once. The rearrangement joins TRBV10-3 to TRBJ2-6, with 8 bases fitting TRBD1. Sequencing input: peripheral blood. The clonotype comes from a woman in her seventies with acute or convalescent COVID-19. The CDR3 region is CAISEAGGNSGANVLTF. The CDR3 DNA is TGTGCCATCAGTGAGGCAGGGGGCAACTCTGGGGCCAACGTCCTGACTTTC.